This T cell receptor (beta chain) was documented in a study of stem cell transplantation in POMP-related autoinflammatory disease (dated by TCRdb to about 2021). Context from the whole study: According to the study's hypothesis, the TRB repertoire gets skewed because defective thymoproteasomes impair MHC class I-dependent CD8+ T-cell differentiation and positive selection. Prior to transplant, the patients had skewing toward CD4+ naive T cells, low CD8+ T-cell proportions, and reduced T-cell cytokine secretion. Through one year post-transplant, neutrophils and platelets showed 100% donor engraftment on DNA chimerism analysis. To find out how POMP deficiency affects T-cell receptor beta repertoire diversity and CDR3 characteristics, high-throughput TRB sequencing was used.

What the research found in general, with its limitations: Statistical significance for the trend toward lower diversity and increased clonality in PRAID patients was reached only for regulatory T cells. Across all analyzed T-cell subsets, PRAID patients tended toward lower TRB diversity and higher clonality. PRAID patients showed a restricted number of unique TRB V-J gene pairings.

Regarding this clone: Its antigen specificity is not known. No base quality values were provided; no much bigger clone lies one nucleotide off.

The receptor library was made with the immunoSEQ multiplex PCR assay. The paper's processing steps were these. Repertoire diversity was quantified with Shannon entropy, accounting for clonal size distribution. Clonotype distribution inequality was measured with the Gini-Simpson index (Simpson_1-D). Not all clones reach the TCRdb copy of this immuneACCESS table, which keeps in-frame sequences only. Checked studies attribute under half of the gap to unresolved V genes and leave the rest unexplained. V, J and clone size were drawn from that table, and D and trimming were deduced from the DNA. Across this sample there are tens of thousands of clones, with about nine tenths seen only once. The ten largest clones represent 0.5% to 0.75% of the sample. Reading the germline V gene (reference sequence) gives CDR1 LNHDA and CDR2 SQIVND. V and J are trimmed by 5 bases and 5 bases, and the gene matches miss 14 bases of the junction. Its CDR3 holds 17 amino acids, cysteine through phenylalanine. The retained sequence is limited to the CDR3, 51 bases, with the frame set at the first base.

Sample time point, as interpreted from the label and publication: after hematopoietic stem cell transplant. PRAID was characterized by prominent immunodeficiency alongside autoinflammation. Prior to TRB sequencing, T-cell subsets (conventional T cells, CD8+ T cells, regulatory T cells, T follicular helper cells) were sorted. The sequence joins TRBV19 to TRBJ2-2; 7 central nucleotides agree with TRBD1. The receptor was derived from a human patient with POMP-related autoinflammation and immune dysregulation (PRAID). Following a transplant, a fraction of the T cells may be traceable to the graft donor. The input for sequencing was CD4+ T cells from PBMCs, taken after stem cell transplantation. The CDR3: CASSPRQGNLITGELFF. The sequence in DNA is TGTGCCAGTAGTCCCCGACAGGGAAATCTAATAACCGGGGAGCTGTTTTTT. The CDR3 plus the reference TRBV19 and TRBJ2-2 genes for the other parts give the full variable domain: DGGITQSPKYLFRKEGQNVTLSCEQNLNHDAMYWYRQDPGQGLRLIYYSQIVNDFQKGDIAEGYSVSREKKESFPLTVTSAQKNPTAFYLCASSPRQGNLITGELFFGEGSRLTVL.